These 20 T cell receptor beta chains were sequenced from one sample in a study of shared T cell receptors in the human thymus. TCRdb's copy holds only in-frame clones and misses some; the assay was immunoSEQ multiplex PCR. The data contain roughly 550,000 clones, around 78% of them singletons. These data are also associated with another study on human thymus T cells.

Input material: thymocytes. These receptors were obtained from a boy under two years old with a congenital heart defect.

The rearrangement uses TRBV6-5 and TRBJ2-7; 9 nucleotides match TRBD1. Germline V gene sequence: CDR1 MNHEY, CDR2 SVGAGI. The CDR3 extends over 15 amino acids. Trimming at V came to 4 bases and at J to 2 bases, leaving 6 bases not matched to a gene. The chain's CDR3 is CASSSAGTGPYEQYF. The CDR3, as DNA: TGTGCCAGCAGTTCTGCCGGGACAGGGCCCTACGAGCAGTACTTC.

The chain links TRBV4-3 to TRBJ2-3; TRBD2 matches at 13 bases. CDR1 is LGHNA, CDR2 YSLEER, per germline. Unmatched junction bases numbered 4, after V lost 3 bases and J lost 4 bases. This CDR3 comprises 16 residues. The CDR3 loop is CASSHHGLAGADTQYF. The CDR3 coding sequence is TGCGCCAGCAGCCACCACGGACTAGCGGGAGCAGATACGCAGTATTTT.

This rearrangement joins TRBV13 to TRBJ2-3; weak D call: TRBD2 (6 bases). CDR1 and CDR2 (germline): PRHDT, FYEKMQ (reference sequence). V lost 3 bases, J lost 4 bases, and 20 bases lay in between. CDR3 length equals 17 residues. The CDR3 DNA sequence: TGTGCCAGCAGCTTCCCTGAGCGGGCCGTGAGGGCAGATACGCAGTATTTT. Protein sequence: CASSFPERAVRADTQYF.

The V and J genes are TRBV7-8 and TRBJ2-3, with 7 bases identical to TRBD2. The ends lost 3 bases at V and 3 bases at J; junction bases unmatched: 6. The CDR3 has 15 amino acids. Per germline, CDR1 SGHVS and CDR2 FQNEAQ. CDR3 DNA sequence: TGTGCCAGCAGCTTGCTCCGCGGGGGAACAGATACGCAGTATTTT. It translates to CASSLLRGGTDTQYF.

This clone was recorded a few times. The J gene is TRBJ2-4, the V gene TRBV10-3; D gene ambiguous. Trimming took off 4 bases at V and 3 bases at J, with 10 bases between the two ends. The CDR3 covers 14 residues. Germline CDR1 and CDR2: ENHRY and SYGVKD. DNA for the CDR3: TGTGCCATCAGTGTCACAGTGGGCAAAAACATTCAGTACTTC. It specifies CAISVTVGKNIQYF.

The chain links TRBV30 to TRBJ2-2, with TRBD2 matching 12 bases. Germline V gives CDR1 GTSNPN, CDR2 SVGIG (reference sequence). This CDR3 spans 17 amino acids. The V and J ends lost 2 bases and 4 bases, in that order; junction bases with no gene match: 8. CDR3 nucleotide sequence: TGTGCCTGGAGTAGGCTAGCGGGAGGGCCGGGCACCGGGGAGCTGTTTTTT. Its protein product is CAWSRLAGGPGTGELFF.

J is TRBJ2-2 and V is TRBV6-5; the D is unclear. The V and J ends lost 6 bases and 6 bases respectively, with 14 bases between them. From germline, CDR1 is MNHEY and CDR2 SVGAGI. There are 14 residues in the CDR3. Here the CDR3 DNA reads TGTGCCAGCAGCCAGAAGAAGGAGTCCGGGGAGCTGTTTTTT. It translates to CASSQKKESGELFF.

This clone was detected a few times. This chain links TRBV30 with TRBJ2-5; D is unresolved. With the DNA end fitting TRBJ2-7 better, the J assignment may be wrong. CDR3 length: 11 amino acids. The germline CDR1 and CDR2 sequences are GTSNPN and SVGIG (reference sequence). CDR3: CAWSQNFEQYF. The CDR3, as DNA: TGTGCCTGGAGTCAAAATTTCGAGCAGTACTTC.

This clone was seen a few times. The V call is TRBV14, the J call TRBJ2-1, with no clear D. Trimming removed 4 bases at V and 5 bases at J, with 9 bases between. CDR3 length: 13 residues. Germline loops: CDR1 SGHDN, CDR2 FVKESK. The CDR3 protein is CASSPRRNNEQFF. The CDR3 DNA reads as TGTGCCAGCAGCCCGAGGAGAAACAATGAGCAGTTCTTC.

There are a few counts of this clone. One end of the junction is discordant with germline, which a read error may explain. This chain connects TRBV19 to TRBJ2-7; TRBD2 agrees at 13 bases. CDR3 length: 13 residues. Germline-derived CDR1 and CDR2 are LNHDA and SQIVND (reference sequence). CDR3 protein: CASGTSGRALLFF. CDR3 nucleotides: TGTGCCAGTGGAACTAGCGGGAGGGCCCTCCTCTTCTTC.

For the CDR3, the DNA is TGTGCCAGCAGCCCGGTGAAACAGGGGGTAGCTGGGGCCAACGTCCTGACTTTC. Translating gives CASSPVKQGVAGANVLTF. The genes are TRBV5-4 and TRBJ2-6, with TRBD1 matching 8 bases. Trimming at V came to 4 bases and at J to 2 bases, leaving 11 bases not matched to a gene. This CDR3 comprises 18 residues. The germline V gene has CDR1 SGHNT and CDR2 YYREEE (reference sequence).

The rearrangement uses TRBV20-1 and TRBJ1-2, with no clear D. Germline lookup yields CDR1 DFQATT and CDR2 SNEGSKA (reference sequence). The CDR3 length is 11 residues. V was trimmed by 6 bases and J by 8 bases, leaving 13 bases between them. CDR3 amino acids: CSAFEGRGYTF. The CDR3 region has the DNA TGCAGTGCATTTGAGGGCAGGGGCTACACCTTC.

V and J are TRBV5-1 and TRBJ2-5; TRBD1 matches 10 bases. CDR1 and CDR2 from the germline V gene are SGHRS and YFSETQ. V trimming: 4 bases; J trimming: 10 bases; junction bases outside the gene matches: 10. The CDR3 length is 14 residues. This CDR3 reads CASSLGQGKEDQYF. DNA for the CDR3: TGCGCCAGCAGCCTGGGACAGGGGAAAGAAGACCAGTACTTC.

The genes are TRBV7-2 and TRBJ2-4; no reliable D call. Per the germline V gene, CDR1 is SGHTA and CDR2 is FQGNSA. This CDR3 is 15 amino acids long. Trimming left V 1 base short and J 2 bases short, with 9 bases between. The CDR3 loop reads CASSLVGVPKNIQYF. The CDR3, as DNA: TGTGCCAGCAGCTTAGTAGGAGTGCCCAAAAACATTCAGTACTTC.

This chain connects TRBV29-1 to TRBJ1-1, with D tentatively TRBD1 (6 bases). The germline gives CDR1 SQVTM, CDR2 ANQGSEA. The CDR3 has 16 residues. Between the trimmed V and J ends, which lost 2 bases and 4 bases, there was a span of 20 bases. In DNA form, the CDR3 reads TGCAGCGTTGAACCTTTGGGGGCTCCCCCGGGCACTGAAGCTTTCTTT. This gives the protein CSVEPLGAPPGTEAFF.

The chain carries TRBV2 and TRBJ1-2; a weak D match, TRBD1 (5 bases). Germline CDR1 SNHLY, CDR2 FYNNEI. Trimming took 8 bases from V and 0 from J, leaving 10 bases between them. This CDR3 contains 13 residues. This CDR3 is CASPRAANYGYTF. The CDR3 region has the DNA TGTGCCAGCCCCAGGGCGGCTAACTATGGCTACACCTTC.

V and J are TRBV7-9 and TRBJ2-3, with D unresolved. The V end was cut by 1 base, the J end by 6 bases, with 20 bases between. The CDR3 is made up of 17 amino acids. CDR1 and CDR2 (germline): SEHNR, FQNEAQ (reference sequence). The CDR3 loop reads CASSLGFSQVQVDTQYF. DNA for the CDR3: TGTGCCAGCAGCTTAGGATTTAGTCAGGTGCAAGTCGATACGCAGTATTTT.

This chain uses TRBV19 with TRBJ2-7, with D perhaps TRBD2 (5 bases). Trimming shortened V by 5 bases and J by 2 bases, and 19 bases separated the two germline ends. The CDR3 runs 16 residues. The germline CDR1 and CDR2 sequences are LNHDA and SQIVND (reference sequence). The CDR3 here is CASSPRRQALTYEQYF. CDR3 DNA sequence: TGTGCCAGTAGTCCCCGGAGGCAGGCCTTGACCTACGAGCAGTACTTC.

The chain is built from TRBV2 and TRBJ1-4; TRBD1 might be the D (5 bases). V gave up 4 bases and J gave up 8 bases, with 11 bases separating them. The germline V gene encodes CDR1 SNHLY and CDR2 FYNNEI. CDR3 size: 13 residues. CDR3 sequence: CASSVGRREKLFF. As DNA, the CDR3 is TGTGCCAGCAGTGTGGGGCGGCGAGAAAAACTGTTTTTT. Combining the CDR3 with reference TRBV2 and TRBJ1-4 gives the whole variable domain EPEVTQTPSHQVTQMGQEVILRCVPISNHLYFYWYRQILGQKVEFLVSFYNNEISEKSEIFDDQFSVERPDGSNFTLKIRSTKLEDSAMYFCASSVGRREKLFFGSGTQLSVL.

The chain employs TRBV7-9 and TRBJ2-3, with D perhaps TRBD1 (6 bases). The V end lost 5 bases, the J end lost 0 bases, and 21 bases lay between the germline ends. The germline V gene has CDR1 SEHNR and CDR2 FQNEAQ (reference sequence). The CDR3 is 18 amino acids. The CDR3 DNA sequence: TGTGCCAGCAGCGACCGGACAGTCCCGCTGGCTAGCACAGATACGCAGTATTTT. Its translation: CASSDRTVPLASTDTQYF.